This T cell receptor beta chain was sequenced for a study of T-cell memory formation after mild COVID-19. Whole-study context: In these data, TCR clusters were largely donor specific.

This clonotype was counted a few times. The antigen remains unidentified. The authors produced TCR alpha and TCR beta cDNA libraries with sample barcodes and UMIs by 5'RACE using constant-segment primers. TCRdb fed the 5' RACE reads into MiXCR, producing one record per CDR3 protein. The sample contains about 340,000 distinct CDR3 sequences, less than 20% of which appear only once. From germline, CDR1 is KGHDR and CDR2 SFDVKD. V shed 5 bases and J 4 bases; nucleotides not matched to a gene: 4. The length of the CDR3 is 15 residues. Study observations and caveats: Among contracting clones, CD4+ were mainly CM/EM and CD8+ enriched in EMRA. The study found balanced CD4/CD8 in clones contracting day 15 to 85 and a CD4+ lean in later expanders.

The specimen sequenced was PBMCs or a T cell subset sorted from them (not recorded which). The TCR comes from a man in his late teens or twenties who had mild COVID-19 (a few samples of this study predate the infection). Cell type and time point are not known. The chain carries TRBV24-1 and TRBJ2-1, with 10 bases fitting TRBD1. In DNA form, the CDR3 reads TGTGCCACCAGTGGTCCGGGACAGGGGTACAATGAGCAGTTCTTC. The encoded protein is CATSGPGQGYNEQFF.